This T cell receptor (beta chain) was captured in a study of cytomegalovirus exposure and HLA in healthy donors (dated by TCRdb to the late 2010s). Some background on the complete study: An earlier analysis of several hundred of the donors reported about 280 Gb of sequence data and 95 million to 140 million unique TCR beta sequences obtained from around 180 million T cells. An early release that covered some 630 HLA-typed donors contained about 300 gigabases of sequencing data and 65 million to 100 million unique TCR sequences. Among the roughly 400 genotyped donors, around 81% belonged to the genetic ancestry cluster associated with self-reported Caucasian donors. The study was designed to test whether signatures of past pathogen exposure could be identified by cataloging public T cell receptors. Using immunosequencing, the study profiled T cell repertoires from 500 to 800 subjects and related those repertoires to cytomegalovirus serostatus. Along with the roughly 670-subject first cohort, a separate validation cohort of approximately 110 different subjects was used. High-throughput TCR immunosequencing, statistical association of individual TCRs with disease status, and machine learning were combined to predict cytomegalovirus infection status. To study patterns of TCR occurrence, a later analysis re-analyzed previously published TCR beta repertoires from just over 650 donors and added high-resolution HLA genotyping. The later analysis used no new phenotypic data to find candidate immune exposures, relying instead on TCR beta sequences and their occurrence across donors. In an earlier analysis of about 590 of the donors, high-throughput TCR beta sequencing was used to judge whether each TCR beta V gene segment behaved as functional or pseudogenic. Donor age, sex, ethnicity and CMV serostatus were compiled alongside the repertoire data. In a later genetic analysis, genome-wide SNP genotypes for about 55% of the 666 donors were used, and that subset was treated as a discovery cohort. All discovery cohort repertoires had been generated on a single sequencing platform. Both class I and class II loci were covered by HLA typing, at four-digit resolution. The number of donors typed differed by locus, with roughly 629-640 for A, B, C, DRB1 and DQB1, around 500 for DQA1, approximately 580 for DPA1, and around 460 for DPB1. Roughly 5 DR-DQ haplotypes were handled as single units for association and clustering because linkage in the cohort was strong. Among about 410 genotyped donors of the cohort, an average of roughly 230,000 unique TCR beta nucleotide sequences was sequenced per donor, of which roughly 17% were non-productive. Paper-wide results and their limitations: In an earlier analysis of approximately 590 of the donors, most TCR beta V segments were observed in productive rearrangements about 90% or about 30% of the time, broadly matching IMGT annotations. The study gave a list of 150 to 200 TCR beta chains associated with cytomegalovirus. A later analysis found that HLA-associated TCR beta chains were more clonally expanded and had lower generation probabilities than equally common non-associated chains. This cohort had only TCR beta chains sequenced, and the lack of alpha or paired-chain data limited which features could be detected. It was suggested by the authors that the approach could potentially be generalized to other disease states and immunological phenotypes. In a later analysis, most CMV-associated TCR beta chains were found to appear HLA-restricted, with HLA associations seemingly driven largely by CMV exposure. Because HLA typing was missing for some donors at each locus, association tests included only the typed subset. The only immune exposure information available for the cohort was CMV serostatus. In a later analysis, TCR association rates were found to vary across HLA loci, with the most associated TCRs seen for DRB1 alleles and the fewest for HLA-C alleles. A later analysis reported that several top co-occurrence clusters appeared linked to parvovirus B19, influenza, CMV and Epstein-Barr virus. A later genetic analysis reported fewer N-insertions in productive TCRs among donors in an Asian-associated ancestry cluster than the roughly 670-donor mean. A group of highly shared sequence variants was considered likely to be a technical artifact of the sequencing pipeline. An association between a missense DCLRE1C variant and V-gene and J-gene trimming of TCR beta chains was found in a later genetic analysis and replicated in an independent cohort. When HLA alleles, especially DR and DQ, strongly co-occurred, TCR associations were difficult to assign to individual alleles. Correlated functional status among segregating V segments might be attributable to linkage disequilibrium, but an unknown experimental factor could not be ruled out. A further reported finding was that TCR beta sequences accurately predicted the HLA-A and HLA-B alleles for most subjects in the first cohort. While some public TCRs were present in many individuals, most TCR sequences turned up only very rarely across donors. Three of the identified cytomegalovirus-associated TCR beta chains were confirmed in vitro to be specific for cytomegalovirus antigens. Sequencing depth was assumed to be roughly uniform across donors in the presence/absence analyses, though that assumption may not hold. Because the 87-base-pair reads could not distinguish some IMGT-functional V segments, including TRBV6-2 and TRBV6-3, those segments were excluded. The earlier analysis of approximately 590 of the donors excluded 15 to 20 rarely observed V segments, including chromosome 9 orphons, because counts were too low. The classifier was reported to diagnose cytomegalovirus status with high specificity and sensitivity in both the original cohort and the validation cohort. Specific HLA alleles were associated with 18,000 or so TCR beta sequences at a false discovery rate of 0.05 in a later analysis.

Regarding this clone: Its antigen has not been determined.

Library creation used the immunoSEQ multiplex PCR assay. For the multiplex PCR, a mixture combining 60 forward primers for TCR Vbeta segments and 13 reverse primers for TCR Jbeta segments was used. The CDR3 region of rearranged TCR beta genes was amplified from genomic DNA with a multiplex PCR assay. The amplified TCR beta libraries were sequenced on the Illumina HiSeq System as 87-base-pair reads. On the authors' methods: Across the 600 to 700 repertoires, a later analysis counted about 81 million unique TCR beta chains, 9 million to 14 million of which were shared by at least two donors. A nearest-neighbor algorithm error-corrected the raw reads and collapsed the reads into unique sequences, merging closely related sequences to remove PCR and sequencing errors. CDR3 sequences were aligned to IMGT reference sequences to assign V, D and J gene segments. Each retained sequence needed at least a six-nucleotide match to both a V gene segment and a J gene segment. A rearrangement was called productive if the CDR3 had no stop codons and remained in frame with V and J, and every other rearrangement was called non-productive. CDR3 was defined by IMGT convention, running from the second conserved V-encoded cysteine to the conserved J-encoded phenylalanine. The earlier analysis of some 580 of the donors excluded any sequence lacking an unambiguous match to a single V gene segment. In an earlier analysis of some 590 of the donors, a V segment was called functional when productive rearrangements were above 56.7%, and segregating when the standard deviation between donors exceeded 5%. To diagnose cytomegalovirus status from the catalog of TCR beta chain sequences, a statistical classification framework was built. V and J gene assignment, in a later analysis, came from comparing TCR nucleotide sequences with IMGT/GENE-DB human TR gene sequences. Using the TCRdist pipeline, a later analysis assigned CDR3 sequences along with most-parsimonious VDJ recombination scenarios. A later analysis defined each TCR beta chain by its CDR3 amino acid sequence plus V-gene family, and excluded reads lacking a unique V-gene family. A later analysis removed several hundred highly shared, low-generation-probability nucleotide sequences to deal with suspected cross-contamination and a sequencing artifact. In a later analysis, a clonal expansion index was calculated for each public chain from normalized within-repertoire ranks of inferred template counts. In a later analysis, generation probabilities were computed with a VDJ recombination model fitted to out-of-frame rearrangements, and the resulting probabilities were checked against IGoR. In a later analysis, TCR-TCR, TCR-HLA and TCR-CMV co-occurrence was scored with hypergeometric tests, and a repertoire-size bias correction was applied to TCR pairs. A later analysis estimated false discovery rates by permuting HLA or CMV assignments 20 times. A later analysis grouped co-occurring TCRs with DBSCAN, adding TCRdist sequence similarity when clustering within HLA-allele-positive subsets. Repertoires with fewer than 30,000 or more than 120,000 public chains, plus five repertoires with anomalous nucleotide sharing, were excluded from co-occurrence clustering. TCRdb re-hosts the immuneACCESS table, in-frame sequences only. Its copies lack some clones; in the studies checked, an unresolved V gene accounts for under half of them, and the cause for the rest is not known. V and J calls plus clone size are reproduced from that table; the DNA served to infer D and trimming. The sample table holds approximately 100,000 clones. Roughly 15% of the sample lies in the top ten.

Looking up the germline V gene yields CDR1 MNHEY and CDR2 SVGAGI. V was cut back by 2 bases and J by 0 bases, leaving a gap of 8 bases between them. From cysteine to phenylalanine, the CDR3 is 15 amino acids long. The DNA shown is the 45-base CDR3, in frame from base 1. The cohort was made up of approximately 700 healthy bone marrow donors. At the time of sampling, every cohort member was nominally healthy, though immune exposures that went unrecorded were likely present. The donor tested CMV seropositive, placing the donor among the 289 seropositive members of the cohort. Every donor gave a peripheral blood sample, and the peripheral blood mononuclear cells from that sample were used for TCR beta sequencing. The Qiagen DNeasy Blood Extraction Kit was used to extract genomic DNA from the blood cell samples.

The chain was built from TRBV6-5 and TRBJ2-1, with no D gene named confidently. The sequence came from a middle-aged man in good health and CMV-seropositive. The sequenced material came from PBMCs. The CDR3 corresponds to CASSYEDSSYNEQFF. The DNA is as follows: TGTGCCAGCAGTTACGAAGATAGCTCCTACAATGAGCAGTTCTTC.